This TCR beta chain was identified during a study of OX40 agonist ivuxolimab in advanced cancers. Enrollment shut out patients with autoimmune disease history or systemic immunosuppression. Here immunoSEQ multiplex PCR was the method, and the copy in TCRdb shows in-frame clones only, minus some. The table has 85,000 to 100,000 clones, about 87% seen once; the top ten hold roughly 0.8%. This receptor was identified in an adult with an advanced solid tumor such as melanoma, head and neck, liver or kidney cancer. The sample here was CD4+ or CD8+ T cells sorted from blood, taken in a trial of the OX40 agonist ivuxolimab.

CDR3 protein: CSARSQQNEYF. CDR3 DNA sequence: TGCAGTGCTAGATCCCAGCAGAATGAGTACTTC. The chain links TRBV20-1 to TRBJ2-7; D gene unclear. The germline V and J ends were trimmed by 2 bases and 11 bases, with 13 bases remaining between them. CDR3 length: 11 residues. Germline V gene data show CDR1 as DFQATT and CDR2 as SNEGSKA (reference sequence).